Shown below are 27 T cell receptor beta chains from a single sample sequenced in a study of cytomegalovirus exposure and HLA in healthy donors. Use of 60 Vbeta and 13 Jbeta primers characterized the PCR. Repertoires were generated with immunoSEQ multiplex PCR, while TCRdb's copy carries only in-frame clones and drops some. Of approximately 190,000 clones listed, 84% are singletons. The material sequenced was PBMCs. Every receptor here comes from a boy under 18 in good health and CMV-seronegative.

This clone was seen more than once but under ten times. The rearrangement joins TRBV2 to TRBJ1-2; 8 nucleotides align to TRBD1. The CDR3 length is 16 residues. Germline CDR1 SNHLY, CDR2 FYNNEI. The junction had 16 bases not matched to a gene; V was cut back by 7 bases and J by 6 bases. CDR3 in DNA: TGTGCCAGCAACCCCGACGACAGGGGTGGATGGCATGGCTACACCTTC. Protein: CASNPDDRGGWHGYTF.

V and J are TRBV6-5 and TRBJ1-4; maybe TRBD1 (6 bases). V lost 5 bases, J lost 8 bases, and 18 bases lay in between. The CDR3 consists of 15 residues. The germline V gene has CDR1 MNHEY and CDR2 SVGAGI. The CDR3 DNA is TGTGCCAGCAGTCGAGCCAGGGGAGTAGGAGAAAAACTGTTTTTT. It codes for CASSRARGVGEKLFF.

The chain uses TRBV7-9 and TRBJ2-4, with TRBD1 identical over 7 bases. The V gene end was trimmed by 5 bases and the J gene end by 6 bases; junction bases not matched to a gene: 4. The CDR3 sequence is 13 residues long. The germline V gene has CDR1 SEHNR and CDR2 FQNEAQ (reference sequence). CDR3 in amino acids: CASSEGAGNIQYF. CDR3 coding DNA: TGTGCCAGCAGCGAGGGGGCTGGAAACATTCAGTACTTC.

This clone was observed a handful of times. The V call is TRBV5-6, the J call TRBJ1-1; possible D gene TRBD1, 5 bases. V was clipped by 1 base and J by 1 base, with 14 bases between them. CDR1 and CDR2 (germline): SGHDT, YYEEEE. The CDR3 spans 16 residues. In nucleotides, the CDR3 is TGTGCCAGCAGCTTGTTCAGGGTGGTTCGGAACACTGAAGCTTTCTTT. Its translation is CASSLFRVVRNTEAFF. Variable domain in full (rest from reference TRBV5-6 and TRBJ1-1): DAGVTQSPTHLIKTRGQQVTLRCSPKSGHDTVSWYQQALGQGPQFIFQYYEEEERQRGNFPDRFSGHQFPNYSSELNVNALLLGDSALYLCASSLFRVVRNTEAFFGQGTRLTVV.

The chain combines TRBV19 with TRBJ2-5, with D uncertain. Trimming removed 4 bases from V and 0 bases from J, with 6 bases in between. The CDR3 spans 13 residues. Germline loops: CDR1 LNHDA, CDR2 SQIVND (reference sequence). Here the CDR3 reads CASSSRYQETQYF. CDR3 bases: TGTGCCAGTAGTAGCAGGTACCAAGAGACCCAGTACTTC.

CDR3 nucleotide sequence: TGTGCCAGCAGTTTCGGTGTCAGCAATCAGCCCCAGCATTTT. It specifies CASSFGVSNQPQHF. This rearrangement joins TRBV27 to TRBJ1-5, with D uncertain. Trimming shortened V by 3 bases and J by 1 base, and 7 bases separated the two germline ends. The CDR3 is 14 residues long. Germline V gene data show CDR1 as MNHEY and CDR2 as SMNVEV (reference sequence).

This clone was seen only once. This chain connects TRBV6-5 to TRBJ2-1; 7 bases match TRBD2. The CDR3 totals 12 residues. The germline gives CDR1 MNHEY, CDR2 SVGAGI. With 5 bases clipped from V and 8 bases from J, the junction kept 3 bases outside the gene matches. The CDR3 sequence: CASSLGGDEQFF. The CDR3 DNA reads TGTGCCAGCAGTCTGGGAGGGGATGAGCAGTTCTTC.

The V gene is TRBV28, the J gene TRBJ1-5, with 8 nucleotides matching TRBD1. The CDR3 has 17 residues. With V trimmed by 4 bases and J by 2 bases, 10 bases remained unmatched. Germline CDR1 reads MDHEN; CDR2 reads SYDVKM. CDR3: CASSSGTGQMGNQPQHF. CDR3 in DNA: TGTGCCAGCAGTTCCGGGACAGGTCAAATGGGCAATCAGCCCCAGCATTTT.

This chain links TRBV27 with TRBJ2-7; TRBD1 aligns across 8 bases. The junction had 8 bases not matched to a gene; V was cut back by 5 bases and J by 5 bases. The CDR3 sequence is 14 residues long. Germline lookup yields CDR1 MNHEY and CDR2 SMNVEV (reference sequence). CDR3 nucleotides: TGTGCCAGCAGTCGACCGGGACAGGTCCACGAGCAGTACTTC. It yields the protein CASSRPGQVHEQYF.

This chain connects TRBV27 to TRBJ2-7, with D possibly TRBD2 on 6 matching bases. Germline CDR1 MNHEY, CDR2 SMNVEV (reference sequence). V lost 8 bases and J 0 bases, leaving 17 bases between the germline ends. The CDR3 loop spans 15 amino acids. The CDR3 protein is CASEGRWGSSYEQYF. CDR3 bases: TGTGCCAGCGAGGGGAGGTGGGGGAGCTCCTACGAGCAGTACTTC.

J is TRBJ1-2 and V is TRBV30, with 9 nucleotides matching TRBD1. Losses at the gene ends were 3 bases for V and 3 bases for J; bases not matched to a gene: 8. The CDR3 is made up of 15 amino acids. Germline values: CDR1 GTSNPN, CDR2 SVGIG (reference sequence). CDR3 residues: CAWRDRDRAYYGYTF. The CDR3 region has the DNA TGTGCCTGGAGGGATAGGGACAGGGCCTACTATGGCTACACCTTC.

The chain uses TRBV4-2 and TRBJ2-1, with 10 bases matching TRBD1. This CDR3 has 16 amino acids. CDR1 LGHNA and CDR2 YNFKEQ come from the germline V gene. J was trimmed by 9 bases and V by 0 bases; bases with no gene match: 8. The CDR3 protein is CASSQDRTGGRVEQFF. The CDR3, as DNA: TGTGCCAGCAGCCAAGATCGGACAGGGGGACGGGTTGAGCAGTTCTTC.

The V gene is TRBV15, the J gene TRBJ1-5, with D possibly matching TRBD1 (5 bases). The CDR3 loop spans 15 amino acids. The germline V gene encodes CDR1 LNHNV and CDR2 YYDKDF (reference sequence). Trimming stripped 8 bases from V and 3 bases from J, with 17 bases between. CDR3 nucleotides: TGTGCCACCGGAATCCGGAGACAGTCCAATCAGCCCCAGCATTTT. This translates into CATGIRRQSNQPQHF.

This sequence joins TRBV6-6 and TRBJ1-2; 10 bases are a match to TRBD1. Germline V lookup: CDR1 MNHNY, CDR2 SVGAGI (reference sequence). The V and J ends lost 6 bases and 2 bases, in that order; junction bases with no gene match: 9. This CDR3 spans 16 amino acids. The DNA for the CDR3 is TGTGCCAGCAGGCCAGACAGGGGGCGCCTGAACTATGGCTACACCTTC. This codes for CASRPDRGRLNYGYTF.

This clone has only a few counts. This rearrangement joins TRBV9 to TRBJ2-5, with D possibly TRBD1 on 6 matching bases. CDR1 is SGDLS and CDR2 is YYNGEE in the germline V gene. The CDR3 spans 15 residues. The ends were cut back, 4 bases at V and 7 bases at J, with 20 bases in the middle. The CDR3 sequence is CASSPRTAPAGTQYF. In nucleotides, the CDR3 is TGTGCCAGCAGCCCACGGACAGCCCCGGCGGGGACCCAGTACTTC.

CDR3 region: CASSQDPTGVGTEAFF. In DNA, the CDR3 is TGCGCCAGCAGCCAAGATCCGACGGGGGTGGGCACTGAAGCTTTCTTT. The chain links TRBV4-3 to TRBJ1-1, with a possible D match to TRBD1 (5 bases). V was cut by 0 bases and J by 4 bases, with 15 bases left in between. The germline CDR1 and CDR2 sequences are LGHNA and YSLEER. This CDR3 comprises 16 residues.

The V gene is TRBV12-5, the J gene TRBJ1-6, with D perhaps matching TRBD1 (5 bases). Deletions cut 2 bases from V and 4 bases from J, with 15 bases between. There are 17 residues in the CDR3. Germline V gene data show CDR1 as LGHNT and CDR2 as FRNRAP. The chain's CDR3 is CASGLRGGDRYNSPLHF. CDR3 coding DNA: TGTGCTAGTGGTTTGCGTGGGGGGGATCGGTATAATTCACCCCTCCACTTT.

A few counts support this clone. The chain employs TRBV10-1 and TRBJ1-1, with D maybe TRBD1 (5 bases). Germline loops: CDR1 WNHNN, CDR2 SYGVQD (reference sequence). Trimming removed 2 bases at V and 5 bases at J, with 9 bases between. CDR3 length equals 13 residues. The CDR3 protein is CASSEGGGTEAFF. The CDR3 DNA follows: TGCGCCAGCAGTGAGGGGGGAGGAACTGAAGCTTTCTTT.

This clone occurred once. As DNA, the CDR3 is TGTGCCAGCAGTTTATTGAGGGTTGGTCAGCCCCAGCATTTT. It specifies CASSLLRVGQPQHF. The chain joins TRBV27 to TRBJ1-5; D is unresolved. V gave up 1 base and J gave up 6 bases, with 10 bases separating them. This CDR3 spans 14 amino acids. The germline CDR1 and CDR2 sequences are MNHEY and SMNVEV (reference sequence).

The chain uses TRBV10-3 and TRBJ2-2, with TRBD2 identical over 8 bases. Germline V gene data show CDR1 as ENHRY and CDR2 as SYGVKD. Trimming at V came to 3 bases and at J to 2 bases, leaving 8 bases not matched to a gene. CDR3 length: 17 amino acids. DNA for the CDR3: TGTGCCATCAGTGATGTTAGCGGGGATTATAACACCGGGGAGCTGTTTTTT. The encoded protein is CAISDVSGDYNTGELFF.

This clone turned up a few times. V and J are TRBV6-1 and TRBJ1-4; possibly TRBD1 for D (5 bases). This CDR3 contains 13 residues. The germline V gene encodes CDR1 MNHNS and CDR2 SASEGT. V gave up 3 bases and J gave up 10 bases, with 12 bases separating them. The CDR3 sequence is CASSDQGRGKLFF. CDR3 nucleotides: TGTGCCAGCAGTGACCAGGGAAGGGGAAAACTGTTTTTT.

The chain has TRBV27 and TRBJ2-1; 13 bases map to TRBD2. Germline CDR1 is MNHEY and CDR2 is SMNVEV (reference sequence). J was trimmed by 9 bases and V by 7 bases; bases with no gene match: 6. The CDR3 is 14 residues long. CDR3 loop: CASNGLAGVSEQFF. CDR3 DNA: TGTGCCAGCAACGGACTAGCGGGAGTTTCTGAGCAGTTCTTC.

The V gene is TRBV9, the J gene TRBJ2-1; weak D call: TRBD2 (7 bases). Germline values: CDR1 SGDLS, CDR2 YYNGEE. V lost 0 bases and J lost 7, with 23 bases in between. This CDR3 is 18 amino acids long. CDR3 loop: CASSVAWGGGASGNEQFF. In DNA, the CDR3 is TGTGCCAGCAGCGTAGCTTGGGGAGGGGGGGCTTCTGGTAATGAGCAGTTCTTC.

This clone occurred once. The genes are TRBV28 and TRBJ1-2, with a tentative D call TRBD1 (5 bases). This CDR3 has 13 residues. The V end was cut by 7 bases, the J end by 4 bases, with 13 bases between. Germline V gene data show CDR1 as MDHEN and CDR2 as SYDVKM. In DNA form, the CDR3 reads TGTGCCAGCACCCCTGGGGCGGTCTATGGCTACACCTTC. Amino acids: CASTPGAVYGYTF.

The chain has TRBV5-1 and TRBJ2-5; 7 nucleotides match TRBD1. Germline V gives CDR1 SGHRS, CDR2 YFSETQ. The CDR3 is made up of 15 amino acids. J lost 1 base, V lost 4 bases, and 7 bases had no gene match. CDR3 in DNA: TGCGCCAGCAGCCGTCTCAGGGGGTTCCAAGAGACCCAGTACTTC. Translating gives CASSRLRGFQETQYF.

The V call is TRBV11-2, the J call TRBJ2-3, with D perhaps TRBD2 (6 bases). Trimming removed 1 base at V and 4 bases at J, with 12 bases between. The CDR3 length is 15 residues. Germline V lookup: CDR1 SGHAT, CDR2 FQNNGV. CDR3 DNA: TGTGCCAGCAGCTTAGGACTAGTGATAGCAGATACGCAGTATTTT. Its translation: CASSLGLVIADTQYF.

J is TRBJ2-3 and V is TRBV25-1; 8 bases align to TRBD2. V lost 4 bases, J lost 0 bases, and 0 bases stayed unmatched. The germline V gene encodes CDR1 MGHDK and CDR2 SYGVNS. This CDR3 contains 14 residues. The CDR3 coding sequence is TGTGCCAGCAGTGCTAGCGGGAGCACAGATACGCAGTATTTT. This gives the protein CASSASGSTDTQYF.